This record covers a single T cell receptor (beta chain). The antigen is unknown. Germline V gene sequence: CDR1 SQVTM, CDR2 ANQGSEA. V lost 7 bases to trimming and J lost 4 bases; unmatched junction nucleotides: 15. The CDR3 sequence is 15 residues long. This sample was included in a study of shared clonotypes between healthy human individuals. Study results and caveats: There were few donors, and this limited the genetic and exposure-history diversity represented.

Each subset's genomic DNA was shared equally among a number of immunoSEQ plates. Generated by immunoSEQ multiplex PCR, the TCRdb table keeps only in-frame clones and is missing some. Altogether 300,000 to 400,000 clones are present, less than 75% being singletons, with the ten largest covering about 9.4%. Sequencing was done on a sample of memory CD4+ T cells sorted from blood. Subset of the sample: CD45RA-negative fraction. The sequence was collected from a man aged 25 to 40 in good health. This rearrangement joins TRBV29-1 to TRBJ2-5; 7 nucleotides align to TRBD1. The CDR3 nucleotides read TGCAGCGCCCTCCGGGCAGGGGGATCAGGAGAGACCCAGTACTTC. As protein: CSALRAGGSGETQYF.